This T cell receptor beta chain is drawn from a study of cytomegalovirus exposure and HLA in healthy donors. The PCR was carried out with 60 Vbeta primers and 13 Jbeta primers. TCRdb's copy holds only in-frame clones and misses some; the assay was immunoSEQ multiplex PCR. The sample includes more than 110,000 clones, 65% to 80% seen only once; the top ten take 7%. This sequence was found in a man aged 25 to 45 in good health and CMV-seronegative. What was sequenced was PBMCs.

The CDR3 DNA follows: TGTGCCAGCAGTTCCAGCGGGAAGAGCACAGATACGCAGTATTTT. Residues: CASSSSGKSTDTQYF. The chain is built from TRBV25-1 and TRBJ2-3; 7 positions agree with TRBD2. The germline CDR1 and CDR2 sequences are MGHDK and SYGVNS. Trimming at V came to 5 bases and at J to 0 bases, leaving 5 bases not matched to a gene. The CDR3 has 15 residues.